This T cell receptor (beta chain) was captured in a study of blood T cells in healthy people across ages. Whole-study findings and limits: It was found that TCR beta diversity correlated strongly with the percentage of naive T cells. Using unsorted PBMCs precluded a conclusive naive versus antigen-experienced comparison.

A J-beta primer mix and a sample-barcoded 5' primer were used in a second PCR of roughly 6 to 12 cycles. Sequencing recovered at least 3 million CDR3-containing paired-end reads from each sample. Via MiXCR, TCRdb re-called the 5' RACE reads, giving one row per CDR3 protein. Of about 1,400,000 distinct CDR3 sequences listed, roughly 59% are singletons. The sample, about 9.2 milliliters of peripheral blood, was drawn from each donor. Germline loops: CDR1 ENHRY, CDR2 SYGVKD. J lost 4 bases, V lost 4 bases, and 0 bases had no gene match. CDR3 size: 13 residues. Turning to this clonotype: Its antigen is not identified.

The source of this sequence is a man aged 18 to 30 in good health. Sample: blood. The rearrangement uses TRBV10-3 and TRBJ2-1; 8 bases map to TRBD1. CDR3 sequence (DNA): TGTGCCATCAGTGGACAGGGGTACAATGAGCAGTTCTTC. It encodes CAISGQGYNEQFF.